This T cell receptor beta chain stems from a study of blood T cell repertoires in COVID-19. About the research overall: Nucleic acid was either cDNA or gDNA, and it came from T cells, B-cell-depleted T cells, or PBMCs.

V lost 3 bases, J lost 2 bases, and 14 bases lay in between. Germline CDR1 reads SGHNT; CDR2 reads YYREEE (reference sequence). The length of the CDR3 is 16 residues. As originally analysed: Scientists estimated how many nucleated cells there were by amplifying reference gene primers. The assay was immunoSEQ multiplex PCR, and TCRdb's table has in-frame clones only and misses some. V, J and clone size are taken as reported in that table, and D and trimming were inferred from the DNA itself. This sample has about 130,000 clones, with 85% found just once. The chain uses TRBV5-4 and TRBJ1-4, with D tentatively TRBD1 (6 bases). This TCR was recovered from a man aged 80 or over with active or convalescent COVID-19. Sequencing was carried out using peripheral blood. CDR3 protein: CASSSQTGQTNEKLFF. CDR3 DNA sequence: TGTGCCAGCAGCTCCCAAACAGGACAGACTAATGAAAAACTGTTTTTT.